What follows are 2 T cell receptor beta chains derived from one specimen sequenced in a study of cytomegalovirus exposure and HLA in healthy donors (dated by TCRdb to the late 2010s). Libraries were constructed by the immunoSEQ multiplex PCR assay. A mixture of 60 forward primers for TCR Vbeta segments and 13 reverse primers for TCR Jbeta segments was used in the multiplex PCR. The clones in this table, taken by TCRdb from immuneACCESS, are in-frame only. Not every clone is retained; where verified, under half of the shortfall comes from an unresolved V gene, and the cause of the rest is unknown. The sample table lists under 300,000 clones, 81% of them with a count of one. The biggest ten clones account for about 8% of the sample. Source material: PBMCs. The receptors here all came from an older woman in good health and CMV-seropositive.

The chain carries TRBV5-5 and TRBJ2-1; 7 nucleotides match TRBD2. V was clipped by 6 bases and J by 8 bases; unmatched bases: 8. The CDR3 runs 13 residues. Germline values: CDR1 SGHKS, CDR2 YYEKEE (reference sequence). For the CDR3, the DNA is TGTGCCAGCATCCTCTTGGGGGGGTATGAGCAGTTCTTC. Translating it yields CASILLGGYEQFF.

With regard to this clone: A read error may produce the germline difference seen at one junction end. The chain combines TRBV29-1 with TRBJ2-2; a possible D gene is TRBD1 (6 bases). Germline CDR1 SQVTM, CDR2 ANQGSEA. This CDR3 has 14 amino acids. CDR3 sequence reads: CSVDGQRNTGELFF. CDR3 sequence (DNA): TGCAGCGTTGATGGACAGAGGAACACCGGGGAGTTGTTTTTT.